This is a list of T cell receptor beta chains from one sample in a study of neurological immune-mediated disorders. TCRdb re-called the 5' RACE reads through MiXCR, storing one row per CDR3 protein. The sample lists about 66,000 distinct CDR3 sequences; around 5.2% were seen once. Input material: PBMCs. Source of these receptors: a woman under 40 with multiple sclerosis. Both conserved end residues are part of each CDR3. The order of the fields is J gene, CDR3 length, clone size, V gene, D gene, CDR3 protein, CDR3 DNA. A D gene is named only where the DNA matches it firmly. The size entry is marked missing in some rows and otherwise reads once, few, many or a size class.

TRBJ2-1,19,many,TRBV3-1,-,CASSESPAGPRQNFDEQFF,TGTGCCAGCAGCGAATCCCCAGCCGGCCCGAGACAGAATTTCGATGAGCAGTTCTTC
TRBJ2-2,13,many,TRBV6-4,-,CASSDGDTGELFF,TGTGCCAGCAGTGACGGGGACACCGGGGAGCTGTTTTTT
TRBJ1-5,14,-,TRBV25-1,TRBD1,CASSQTGRGQPQNF,TGTGCCAGCAGCCAGACAGGGCGAGGACAGCCCCAGAATTTT
TRBJ2-7,13,many,TRBV20-1,TRBD1,CSAEDRDSYEQYF,TGCAGTGCTGAGGACAGGGACTCCTACGAGCAGTACTTC
TRBJ2-3,14,many,TRBV11-3,-,CASSFGGATDTQYF,TGTGCCAGCAGCTTTGGGGGGGCCACAGATACGCAGTATTTT
TRBJ2-1,16,many,TRBV3-1,TRBD2,CASSQGLAGGRHEQFF,TGTGCCAGCAGCCAGGGACTAGCGGGGGGGCGCCATGAGCAGTTCTTC
TRBJ1-1,16,many,TRBV20-1,TRBD1,CSARVDPGGANTEAFF,TGCAGTGCTAGGGTCGATCCAGGGGGCGCGAACACTGAAGCTTTCTTT
TRBJ2-3,14,-,TRBV5-6,-,CASSSDYPTDTQYF,TGTGCCAGCAGCTCGGACTACCCCACAGATACGCAGTATTTT
TRBJ2-1,18,many,TRBV7-6,TRBD2,CASSSGTSGDSSYNEQFF,TGTGCCAGCAGCTCTGGGACTAGCGGCGACAGCTCCTACAATGAGCAGTTCTTC
TRBJ2-5,13,-,TRBV20-1,TRBD2,CSATLAGEETQYF,TGCAGTGCAACTTTAGCGGGGGAAGAGACCCAGTACTTC
TRBJ1-1,12,many,TRBV29-1,-,CSVELAGGKAFF,TGCAGCGTTGAGCTGGCGGGGGGTAAAGCTTTCTTT
TRBJ2-5,12,many,TRBV20-1,TRBD1,CSASGQVETQYF,TGCAGTGCCTCTGGACAGGTAGAGACCCAGTACTTC
TRBJ2-3,14,-,TRBV7-9,-,CASSLSFPADTQYF,TGTGCCAGCAGCTTAAGCTTCCCGGCAGATACGCAGTATTTT